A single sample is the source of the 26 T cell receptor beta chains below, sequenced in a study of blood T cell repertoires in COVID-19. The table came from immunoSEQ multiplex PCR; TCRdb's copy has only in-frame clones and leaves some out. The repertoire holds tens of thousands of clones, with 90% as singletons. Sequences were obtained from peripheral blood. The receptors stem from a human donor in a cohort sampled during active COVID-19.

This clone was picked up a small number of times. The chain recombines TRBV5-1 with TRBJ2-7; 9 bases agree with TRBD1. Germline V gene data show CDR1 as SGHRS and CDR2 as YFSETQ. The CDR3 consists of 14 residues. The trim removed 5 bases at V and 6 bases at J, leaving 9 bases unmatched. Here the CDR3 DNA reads TGCGCCAGCAGGTCCGGGACAGGGAAGAGCGAGCAGTACTTC. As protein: CASRSGTGKSEQYF.

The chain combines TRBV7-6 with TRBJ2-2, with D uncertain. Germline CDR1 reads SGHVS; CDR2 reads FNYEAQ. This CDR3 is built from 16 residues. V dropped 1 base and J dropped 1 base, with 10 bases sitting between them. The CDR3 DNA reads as TGTGCCAGCAGCTTAGAAGGCCCAGGGAACACCGGGGAGCTGTTTTTT. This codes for CASSLEGPGNTGELFF.

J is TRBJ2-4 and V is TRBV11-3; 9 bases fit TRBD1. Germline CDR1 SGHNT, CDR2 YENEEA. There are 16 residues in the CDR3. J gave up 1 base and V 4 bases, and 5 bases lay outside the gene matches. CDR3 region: CASSSGGTGAKNIQYF. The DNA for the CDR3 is TGTGCCAGCAGCTCCGGGGGGACAGGGGCCAAAAACATTCAGTACTTC. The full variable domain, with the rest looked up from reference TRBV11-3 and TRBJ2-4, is EAGVVQSPRYKIIEKKQPVAFWCNPISGHNTLYWYLQNLGQGPELLIRYENEEAVDDSQLPKDRFSAERLKGVDSTLKIQPAELGDSAVYLCASSSGGTGAKNIQYFGAGTRLSVL.

The CDR3 here is CAIRGGEQYF. CDR3 DNA sequence: TGTGCCATCAGGGGGGGCGAGCAGTACTTC. This sequence joins TRBV10-3 and TRBJ2-7; possibly TRBD2 for D (6 bases). Germline values: CDR1 ENHRY, CDR2 SYGVKD. The CDR3 spans 10 residues. V was shortened by 6 bases and J by 6 bases, with 6 bases between the two germline ends.

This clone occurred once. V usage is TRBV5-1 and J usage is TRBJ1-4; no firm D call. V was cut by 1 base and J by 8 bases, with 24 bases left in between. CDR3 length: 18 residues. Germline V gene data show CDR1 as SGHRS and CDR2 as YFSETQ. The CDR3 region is CASSLIFSRGSRREKLFF. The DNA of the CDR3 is TGCGCCAGCAGCTTGATCTTTTCGCGAGGGTCACGAAGAGAAAAACTGTTTTTT.

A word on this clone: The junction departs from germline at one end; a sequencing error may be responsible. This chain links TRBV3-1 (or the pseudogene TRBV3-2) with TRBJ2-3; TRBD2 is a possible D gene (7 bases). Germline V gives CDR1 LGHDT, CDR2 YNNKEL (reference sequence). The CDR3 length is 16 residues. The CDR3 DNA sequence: TGTGCCAGCAACCAAGGGGGGGGGCCTAGCACAGATACGCAGTATTTT. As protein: CASNQGGGPSTDTQYF.

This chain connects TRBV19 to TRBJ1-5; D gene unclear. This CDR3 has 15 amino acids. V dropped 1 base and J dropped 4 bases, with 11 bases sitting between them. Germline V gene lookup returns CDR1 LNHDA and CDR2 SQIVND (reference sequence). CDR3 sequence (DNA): TGTGCCAGTAGTATAGGAGGCAGAGATAATCAGCCCCAGCATTTT. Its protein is CASSIGGRDNQPQHF.

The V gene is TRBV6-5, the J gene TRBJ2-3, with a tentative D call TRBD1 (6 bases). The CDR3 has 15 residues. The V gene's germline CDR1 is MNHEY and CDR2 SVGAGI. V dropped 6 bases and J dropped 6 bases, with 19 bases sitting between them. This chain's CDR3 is CASRKTGTIRDTQYF. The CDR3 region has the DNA TGTGCCAGCAGAAAAACCGGGACAATCAGGGATACGCAGTATTTT.

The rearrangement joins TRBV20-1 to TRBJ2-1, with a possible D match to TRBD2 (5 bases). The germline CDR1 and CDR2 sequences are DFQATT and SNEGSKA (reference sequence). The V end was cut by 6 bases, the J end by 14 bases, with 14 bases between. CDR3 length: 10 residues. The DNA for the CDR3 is TGCAGTGCCCCCCGAGCGGAGGAGTTCTTC. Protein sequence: CSAPRAEEFF.

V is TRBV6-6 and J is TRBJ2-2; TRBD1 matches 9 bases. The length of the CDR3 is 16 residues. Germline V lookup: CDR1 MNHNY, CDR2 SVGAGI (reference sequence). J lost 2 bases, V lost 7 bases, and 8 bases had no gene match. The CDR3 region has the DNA TGTGCCAGCAACGAACCGGGACAGGGTAACACCGGGGAGCTGTTTTTT. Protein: CASNEPGQGNTGELFF.

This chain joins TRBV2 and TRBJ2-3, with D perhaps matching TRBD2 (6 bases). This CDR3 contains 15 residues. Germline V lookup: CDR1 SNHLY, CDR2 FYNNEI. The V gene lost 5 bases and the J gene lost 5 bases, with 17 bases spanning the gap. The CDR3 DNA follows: TGTGCCAGCAGTTTTACGGGGGTAGATTTAGATACGCAGTATTTT. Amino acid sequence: CASSFTGVDLDTQYF.

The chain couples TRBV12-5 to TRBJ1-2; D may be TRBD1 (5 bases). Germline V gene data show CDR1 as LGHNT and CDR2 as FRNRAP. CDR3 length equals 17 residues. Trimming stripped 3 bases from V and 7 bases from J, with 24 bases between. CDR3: CASGLSLGGQGVVGYTF. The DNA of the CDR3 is TGTGCTAGTGGTTTATCCTTAGGAGGGCAGGGTGTCGTTGGCTACACCTTC.

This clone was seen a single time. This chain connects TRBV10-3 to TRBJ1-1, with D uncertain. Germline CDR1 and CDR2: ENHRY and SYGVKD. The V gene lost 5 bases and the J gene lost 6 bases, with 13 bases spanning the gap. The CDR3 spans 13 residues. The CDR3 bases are TGTGCCATCAGTAGTACCGGGATTGCTGAAGCTTTCTTT. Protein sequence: CAISSTGIAEAFF.

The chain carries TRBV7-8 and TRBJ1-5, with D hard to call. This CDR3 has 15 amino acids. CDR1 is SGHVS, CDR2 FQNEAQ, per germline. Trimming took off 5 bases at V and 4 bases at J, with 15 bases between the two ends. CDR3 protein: CASSHKRALNQPQHF. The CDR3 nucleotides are TGTGCCAGCAGCCATAAGAGAGCTCTGAATCAGCCCCAGCATTTT.

The CDR3 nucleotides are TGTGCCAGCAGTTCGATGGGAGGGGAGTATGGCTACACCTTC. It codes for CASSSMGGEYGYTF. V and J are TRBV27 and TRBJ1-2; TRBD1 is a possible D gene (5 bases). This CDR3 contains 14 residues. V lost 4 bases to trimming and J lost 5 bases, with 14 bases between them. Germline CDR1 is MNHEY and CDR2 is SMNVEV (reference sequence).

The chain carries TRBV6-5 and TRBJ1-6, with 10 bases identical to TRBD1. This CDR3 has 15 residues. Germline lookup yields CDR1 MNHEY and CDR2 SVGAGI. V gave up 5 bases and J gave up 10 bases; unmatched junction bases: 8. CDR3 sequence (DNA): TGTGCCAGCAGTCCCGGGACAGGGGACGGGTCACCCCTCCACTTT. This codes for CASSPGTGDGSPLHF.

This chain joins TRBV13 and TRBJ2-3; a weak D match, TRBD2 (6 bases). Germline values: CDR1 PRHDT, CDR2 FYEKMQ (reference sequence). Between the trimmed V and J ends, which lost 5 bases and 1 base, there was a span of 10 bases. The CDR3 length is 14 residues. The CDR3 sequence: CASSGGFGTDTQYF. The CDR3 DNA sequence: TGTGCCAGCAGCGGGGGGTTTGGCACAGATACGCAGTATTTT. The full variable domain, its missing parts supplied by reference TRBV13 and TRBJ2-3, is AAGVIQSPRHLIKEKRETATLKCYPIPRHDTVYWYQQGPGQDPQFLISFYEKMQSDKGSIPDRFSAQQFSDYHSELNMSSLELGDSALYFCASSGGFGTDTQYFGPGTRLTVL.

CDR3 sequence (DNA): TGCAGTGGACAGATGAACACTGAAGCTTTCTTT. Protein sequence: CSGQMNTEAFF. The chain recombines TRBV20-1 with TRBJ1-1, with a weak D call TRBD1 (5 bases). The germline V gene has CDR1 DFQATT and CDR2 SNEGSKA (reference sequence). This CDR3 region has 11 residues. The ends were cut back, 7 bases at V and 0 bases at J, with 6 bases in the middle.

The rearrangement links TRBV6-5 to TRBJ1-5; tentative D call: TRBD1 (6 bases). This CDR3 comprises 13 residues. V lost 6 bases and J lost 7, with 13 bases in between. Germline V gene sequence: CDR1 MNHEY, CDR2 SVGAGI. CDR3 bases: TGTGCCAGCAGAGCGGGGGGCGGACAGCCCCAGCATTTT. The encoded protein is CASRAGGGQPQHF.

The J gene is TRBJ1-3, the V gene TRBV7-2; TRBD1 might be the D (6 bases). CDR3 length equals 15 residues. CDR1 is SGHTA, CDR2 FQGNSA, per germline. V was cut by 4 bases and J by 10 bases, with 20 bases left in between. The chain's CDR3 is CASSSPQGASLTIYF. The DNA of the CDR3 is TGTGCCAGCAGCTCTCCACAGGGCGCTAGTTTAACCATATATTTT.

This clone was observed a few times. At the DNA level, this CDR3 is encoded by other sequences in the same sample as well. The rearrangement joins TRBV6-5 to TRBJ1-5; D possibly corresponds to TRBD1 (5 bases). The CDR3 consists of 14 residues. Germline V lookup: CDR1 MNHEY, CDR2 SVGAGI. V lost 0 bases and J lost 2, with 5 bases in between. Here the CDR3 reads CASSYSRGNQPQHF. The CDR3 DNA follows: TGTGCCAGCAGTTACTCCAGGGGCAATCAGCCCCAGCATTTT.

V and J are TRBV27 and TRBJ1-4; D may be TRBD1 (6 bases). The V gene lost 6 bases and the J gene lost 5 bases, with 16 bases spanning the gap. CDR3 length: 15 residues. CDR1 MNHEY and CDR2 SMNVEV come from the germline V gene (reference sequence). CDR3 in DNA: TGTGCCAGCAGCAGGATGCTTACAGGGAATGAAAAACTGTTTTTT. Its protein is CASSRMLTGNEKLFF.

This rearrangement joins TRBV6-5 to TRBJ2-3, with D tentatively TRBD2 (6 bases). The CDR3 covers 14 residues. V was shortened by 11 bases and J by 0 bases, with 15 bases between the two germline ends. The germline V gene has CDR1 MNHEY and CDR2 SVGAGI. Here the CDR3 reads CAGLRGGSTDTQYF. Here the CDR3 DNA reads TGTGCCGGCCTGCGGGGCGGGAGCACAGATACGCAGTATTTT.

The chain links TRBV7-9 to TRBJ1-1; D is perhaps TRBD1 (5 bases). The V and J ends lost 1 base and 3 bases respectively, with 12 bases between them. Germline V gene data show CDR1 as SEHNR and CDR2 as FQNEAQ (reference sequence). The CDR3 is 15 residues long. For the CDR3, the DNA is TGTGCCAGCAGCTTAGTCCCAGGGAGGCACACTGAAGCTTTCTTT. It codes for CASSLVPGRHTEAFF.

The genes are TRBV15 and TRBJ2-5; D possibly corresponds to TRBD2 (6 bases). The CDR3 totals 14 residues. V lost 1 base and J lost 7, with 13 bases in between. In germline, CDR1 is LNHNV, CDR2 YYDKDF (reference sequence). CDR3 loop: CATSRVREMPTQYF. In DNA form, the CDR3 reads TGTGCCACCAGCAGAGTACGGGAGATGCCGACCCAGTACTTC.

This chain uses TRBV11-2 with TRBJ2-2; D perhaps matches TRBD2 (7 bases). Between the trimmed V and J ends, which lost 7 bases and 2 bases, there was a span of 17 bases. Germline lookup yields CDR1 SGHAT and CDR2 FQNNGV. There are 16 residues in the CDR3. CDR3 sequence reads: CASTWGGRANTGELFF. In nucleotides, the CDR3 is TGTGCCAGCACCTGGGGGGGCAGGGCTAACACCGGGGAGCTGTTTTTT. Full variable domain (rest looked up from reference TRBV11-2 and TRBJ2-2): EAGVAQSPRYKIIEKRQSVAFWCNPISGHATLYWYQQILGQGPKLLIQFQNNGVVDDSQLPKDRFSAERLKGVDSTLKIQPAKLEDSAVYLCASTWGGRANTGELFFGEGSRLTVL.